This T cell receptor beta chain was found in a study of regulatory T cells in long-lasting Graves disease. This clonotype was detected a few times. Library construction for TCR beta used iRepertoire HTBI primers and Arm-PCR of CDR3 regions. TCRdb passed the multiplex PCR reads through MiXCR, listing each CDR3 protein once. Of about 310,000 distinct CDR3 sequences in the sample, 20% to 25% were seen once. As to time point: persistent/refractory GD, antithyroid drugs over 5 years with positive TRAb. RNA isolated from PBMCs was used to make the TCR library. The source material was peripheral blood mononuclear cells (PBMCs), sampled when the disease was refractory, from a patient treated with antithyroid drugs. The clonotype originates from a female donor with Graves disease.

CDR3 in DNA: TGTGCCAGCCAAATCGGACAGGGGGCTTACGAGCAGTACTTC. Its protein product is CASQIGQGAYEQYF. The chain carries TRBV18 and TRBJ2-7; TRBD1 matches 11 bases. The junction had 7 bases not matched to a gene; V was cut back by 8 bases and J by 4 bases. This CDR3 region has 14 residues. CDR1 is KGHSH and CDR2 is LQKENI in the germline V gene.